This record covers a single T cell receptor beta chain. This receptor's antigen is unknown. Base qualities are not provided; no much larger clone lies one nucleotide away. The method behind the library was the immunoSEQ multiplex PCR assay. For TCR sequencing, RNA was extracted from every sample and reverse transcribed into cDNA to serve as template. SuperScript III was used for first-strand cDNA synthesis, primed with a 2:1 mix of oligo-dT and random hexamers. A synthetic immune receptor repertoire was used to gauge amplification bias, and whatever bias remained was removed computationally. The original methods were these. After raw reads were preprocessed to remove errors, the CDR3 was defined following IMGT conventions as running from the conserved cysteine to phenylalanine. Clonality was calculated as 1 minus Shannon entropy normalized by log2 of the number of productive unique TCRs. CD4 or CD8 identity of scalp clones was inferred by cross-referencing scalp TCRbeta sequences with sorted blood CD4 and CD8 repertoires. TCRdb carries this immuneACCESS record with in-frame sequences only. Its versions omit some clonotypes, under half of them owing to an unresolved V gene in the studies checked, with the rest unexplained. That table gives V, J and clone size, and the DNA gave D and trimming. Present in this sample are around 150,000 clones, roughly 58% of which were seen just once. Jointly, the top ten make up just over 35% of the sample.

After PBMCs were isolated by density centrifugation and stained for CD3, CD4 and CD8, a FACSAria was used to sort CD4+ and CD8+ T cells. Unaffected controls provided scalp biopsies and blood samples. Counted from cysteine to phenylalanine, this CDR3 has 16 amino acids. The DNA shown is the 48-base CDR3, in frame from base 1. V is cut back by 8 bases and J by 7 bases, with 16 bases in the junction unmatched. CDR1 SGHVS and CDR2 FQNEAQ were looked up in the germline V gene. This entry is derived from a study of CD8+ T cells in alopecia areata (dated by TCRdb to the late 2010s). Describing the broader study: High-throughput TCRbeta sequencing was used to examine T cell clonal expansion in alopecia areata in both the C3H/HeJ mouse model and human patients. Scalp clonality was compared among normal scalp (n=4), patchy alopecia areata scalp (n=8), and alopecia totalis/universalis scalp (n=8). TCRbeta CDR3 regions were amplified by immunoSEQ multiplex PCR with 35 Vbeta forward and 13 Jbeta reverse primers. RNA was extracted with the PAXgene miRNA kit for fixed scalp, the miRNeasy kit for PBMCs, and the RNeasy kit for mouse skin. Human TCRbeta sequencing covered scalp tissue and sorted CD4+ and CD8+ peripheral blood T cells from patchy and totalis/universalis alopecia areata patients and healthy controls.

General findings and caveats noted by the study authors: Scalp TCR repertoire analysis is complicated because resident alphabeta T cells in normal human skin are also sequenced, whereas mouse skin is dominated by gammadelta T cells. Shared TCR sequences between patients were less evident than in mice, which may be partly attributable to HLA diversity in the patient population. Compared with normal scalp, lesional scalp had higher clonality and more expanded CD8+ clones, particularly in alopecia totalis/universalis, a pattern that suggests antigenic drive.

The rearrangement joined TRBV7-8 to TRBJ1-5; the junction holds 8 bases that match TRBD1. The sequenced material came from CD8+ T cells sorted from blood. The TCR was taken from a human donor in good health. The nucleotides read TGTGCCAGCTCCCCCGCGGGACAGGCGTCGCGGCAGCCCCAGCATTTT. Its translation is CASSPAGQASRQPQHF. Beyond the CDR3, the reference TRBV7-8 and TRBJ1-5 genes provide the residues; the full variable domain reads: GAGVSQSPRYKVAKRGQDVALRCDPISGHVSLFWYQQALGQGPEFLTYFQNEAQLDKSGLPSDRFFAERPEGSVSTLKIQRTQQEDSAVYLCASSPAGQASRQPQHFGDGTRLSIL.